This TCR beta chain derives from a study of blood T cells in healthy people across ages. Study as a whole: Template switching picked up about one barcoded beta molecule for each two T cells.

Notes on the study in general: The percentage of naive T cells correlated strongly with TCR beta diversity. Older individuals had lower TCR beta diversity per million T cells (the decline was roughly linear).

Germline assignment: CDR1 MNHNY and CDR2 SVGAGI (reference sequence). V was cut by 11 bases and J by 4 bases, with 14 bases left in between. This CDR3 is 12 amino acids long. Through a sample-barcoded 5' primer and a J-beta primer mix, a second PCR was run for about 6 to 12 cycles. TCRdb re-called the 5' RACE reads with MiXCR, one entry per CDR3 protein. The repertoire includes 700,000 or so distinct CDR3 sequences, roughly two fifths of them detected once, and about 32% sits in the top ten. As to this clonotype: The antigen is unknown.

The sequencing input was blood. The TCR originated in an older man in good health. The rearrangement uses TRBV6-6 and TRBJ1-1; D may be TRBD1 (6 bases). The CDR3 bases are TGTGCCGGGGGGGCACTGGGCACTGAAGCTTTCTTT. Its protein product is CAGGALGTEAFF.